This T cell receptor beta chain is drawn from a study of Ad26.COV2.S vaccination and SARS-CoV-2 variants. Germline V gene lookup returns CDR1 SGHNT and CDR2 YYREEE (reference sequence). The ends were cut back, 4 bases at V and 6 bases at J, with 13 bases in the middle. CDR3 size: 14 residues. Treatment given: around 19 received Ad26.COV2.S at low or high dose, single or two shots; five or six received placebo; per-sample allocation not given. Samples were taken on day 63 after the first vaccine or placebo injection. Clones were sequenced by immunoSEQ multiplex PCR, and TCRdb holds only the in-frame ones, with some missing. Among 300,000 to 400,000 clones listed, around 84% were seen once.

J is TRBJ2-2 and V is TRBV5-4; a possible D gene is TRBD1 (5 bases). The material sequenced was peripheral blood, taken in a trial of Ad26.COV2.S vaccine versus placebo. The clonotype comes from a person between 18 and 65 years old who received the Ad26.COV2.S COVID-19 vaccine or a placebo. The CDR3 loop reads CASSIDSNPGELFF. As DNA, the CDR3 is TGTGCCAGCAGCATCGACAGTAACCCCGGGGAGCTGTTTTTT. Full variable domain (missing parts from reference TRBV5-4 and TRBJ2-2): ETGVTQSPTHLIKTRGQQVTLRCSSQSGHNTVSWYQQALGQGPQFIFQYYREEENGRGNFPPRFSGLQFPNYSSELNVNALELDDSALYLCASSIDSNPGELFFGEGSRLTVL.